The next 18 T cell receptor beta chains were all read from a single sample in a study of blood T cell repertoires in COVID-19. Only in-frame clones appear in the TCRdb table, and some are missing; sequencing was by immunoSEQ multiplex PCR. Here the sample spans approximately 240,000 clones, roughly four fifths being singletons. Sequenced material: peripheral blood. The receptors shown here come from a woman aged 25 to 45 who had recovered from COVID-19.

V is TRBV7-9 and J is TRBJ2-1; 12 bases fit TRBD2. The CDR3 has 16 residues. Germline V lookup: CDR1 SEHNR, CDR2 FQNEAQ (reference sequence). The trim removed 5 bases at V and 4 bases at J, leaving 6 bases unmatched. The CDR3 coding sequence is TGTGCCAGCAGCCCCATGACTAGCGGGAGTTACAATGAGCAGTTCTTC. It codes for CASSPMTSGSYNEQFF.

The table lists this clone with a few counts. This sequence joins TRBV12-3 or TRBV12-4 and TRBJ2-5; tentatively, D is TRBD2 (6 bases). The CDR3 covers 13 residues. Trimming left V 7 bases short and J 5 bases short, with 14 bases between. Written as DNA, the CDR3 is TGTGCCAGCACCCCCCTGGGGAGGGAGACCCAGTACTTC. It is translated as CASTPLGRETQYF.

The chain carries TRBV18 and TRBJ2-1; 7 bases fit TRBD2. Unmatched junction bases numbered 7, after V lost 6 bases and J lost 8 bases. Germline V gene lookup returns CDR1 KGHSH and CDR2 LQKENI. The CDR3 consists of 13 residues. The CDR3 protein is CASSLTSVHEQFF. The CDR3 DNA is TGTGCCAGCTCCCTTACTAGCGTTCATGAGCAGTTCTTC.

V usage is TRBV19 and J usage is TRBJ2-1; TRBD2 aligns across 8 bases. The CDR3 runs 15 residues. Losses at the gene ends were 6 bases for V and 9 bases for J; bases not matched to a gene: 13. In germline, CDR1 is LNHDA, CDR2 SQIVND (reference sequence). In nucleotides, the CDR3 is TGTGCCAGTAGAAAAACTAGCGGAGGCTCCCTTGAGCAGTTCTTC. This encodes CASRKTSGGSLEQFF.

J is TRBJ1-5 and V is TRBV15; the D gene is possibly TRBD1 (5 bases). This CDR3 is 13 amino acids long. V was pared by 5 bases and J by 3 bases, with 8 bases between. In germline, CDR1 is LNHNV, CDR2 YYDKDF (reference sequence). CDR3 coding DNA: TGTGCCACCAGCTCAGGGATCAATCAGCCCCAGCATTTT. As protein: CATSSGINQPQHF.

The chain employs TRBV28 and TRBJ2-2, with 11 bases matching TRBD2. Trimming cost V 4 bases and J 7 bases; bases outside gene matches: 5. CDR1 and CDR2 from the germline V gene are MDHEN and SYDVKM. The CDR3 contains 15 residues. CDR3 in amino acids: CASSSSGRIDGELFF. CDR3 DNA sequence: TGTGCCAGCAGTTCTAGCGGGAGGATTGACGGGGAGCTGTTTTTT.

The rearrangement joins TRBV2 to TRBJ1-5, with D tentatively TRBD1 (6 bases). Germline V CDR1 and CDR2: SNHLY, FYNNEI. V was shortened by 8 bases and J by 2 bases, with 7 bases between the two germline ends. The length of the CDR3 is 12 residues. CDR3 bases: TGTGCCAGCGCAGGGGGCAATCAGCCCCAGCATTTT. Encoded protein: CASAGGNQPQHF.

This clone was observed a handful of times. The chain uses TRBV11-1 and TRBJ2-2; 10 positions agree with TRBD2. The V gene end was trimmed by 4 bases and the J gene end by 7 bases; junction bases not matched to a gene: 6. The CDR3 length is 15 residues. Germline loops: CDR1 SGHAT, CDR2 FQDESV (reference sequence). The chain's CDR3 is CASSYRIAGGGELFF. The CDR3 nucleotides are TGTGCCAGCAGCTACAGGATAGCGGGAGGCGGGGAGCTGTTTTTT.

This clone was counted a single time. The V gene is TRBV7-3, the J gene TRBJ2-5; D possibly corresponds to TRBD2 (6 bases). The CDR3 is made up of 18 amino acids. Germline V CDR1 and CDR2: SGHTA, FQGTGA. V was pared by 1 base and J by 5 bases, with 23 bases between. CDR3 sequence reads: CASSLRGLSSRARETQYF. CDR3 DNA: TGTGCCAGCAGCTTAAGGGGACTCTCATCAAGGGCACGGGAGACCCAGTACTTC.

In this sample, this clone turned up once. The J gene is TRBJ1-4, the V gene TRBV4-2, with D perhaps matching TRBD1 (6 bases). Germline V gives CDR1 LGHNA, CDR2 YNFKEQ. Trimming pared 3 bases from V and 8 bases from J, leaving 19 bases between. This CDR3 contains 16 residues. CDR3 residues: CASSHNPGTRGEKLFF. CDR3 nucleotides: TGTGCCAGCAGCCATAACCCCGGGACCAGGGGAGAAAAACTGTTTTTT.

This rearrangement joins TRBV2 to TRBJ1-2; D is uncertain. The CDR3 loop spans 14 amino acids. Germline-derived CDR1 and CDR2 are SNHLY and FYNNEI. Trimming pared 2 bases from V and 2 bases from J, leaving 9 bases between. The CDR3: CASSESAGNYGYTF. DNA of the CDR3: TGTGCCAGCAGTGAATCTGCCGGGAACTATGGCTACACCTTC. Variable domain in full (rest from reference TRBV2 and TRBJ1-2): EPEVTQTPSHQVTQMGQEVILRCVPISNHLYFYWYRQILGQKVEFLVSFYNNEISEKSEIFDDQFSVERPDGSNFTLKIRSTKLEDSAMYFCASSESAGNYGYTFGSGTRLTVV.

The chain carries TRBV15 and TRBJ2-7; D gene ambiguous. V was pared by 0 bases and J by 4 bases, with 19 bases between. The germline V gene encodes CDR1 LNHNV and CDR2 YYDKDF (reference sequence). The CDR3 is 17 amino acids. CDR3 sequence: CATSRDSLLTPSYEQYF. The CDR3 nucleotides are TGTGCCACCAGCAGAGATTCCTTGTTGACACCGAGTTACGAGCAGTACTTC. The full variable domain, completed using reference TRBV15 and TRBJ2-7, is DAMVIQNPRYQVTQFGKPVTLSCSQTLNHNVMYWYQQKSSQAPKLLFHYYDKDFNNEADTPDNFQSRRPNTSFCFLDIRSPGLGDTAMYLCATSRDSLLTPSYEQYFGPGTRLTVT.

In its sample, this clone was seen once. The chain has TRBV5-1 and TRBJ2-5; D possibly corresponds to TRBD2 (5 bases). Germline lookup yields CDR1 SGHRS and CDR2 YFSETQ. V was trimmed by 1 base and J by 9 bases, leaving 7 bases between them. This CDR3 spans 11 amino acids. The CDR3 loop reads CASSLTRAQYF. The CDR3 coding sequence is TGCGCCAGCAGCTTGACGAGGGCCCAGTACTTC.

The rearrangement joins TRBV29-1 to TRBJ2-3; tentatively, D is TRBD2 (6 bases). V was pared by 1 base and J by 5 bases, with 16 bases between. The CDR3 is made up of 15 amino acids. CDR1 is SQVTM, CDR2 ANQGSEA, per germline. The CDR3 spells CSVEGWTLGGDTQYF. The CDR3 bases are TGCAGCGTTGAAGGGTGGACATTGGGAGGAGATACGCAGTATTTT.

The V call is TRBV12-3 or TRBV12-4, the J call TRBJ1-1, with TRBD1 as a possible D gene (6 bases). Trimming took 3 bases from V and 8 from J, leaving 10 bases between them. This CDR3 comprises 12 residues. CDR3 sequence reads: CASSLPGDEAFF. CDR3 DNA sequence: TGTGCCAGCAGTTTGCCAGGGGACGAAGCTTTCTTT.

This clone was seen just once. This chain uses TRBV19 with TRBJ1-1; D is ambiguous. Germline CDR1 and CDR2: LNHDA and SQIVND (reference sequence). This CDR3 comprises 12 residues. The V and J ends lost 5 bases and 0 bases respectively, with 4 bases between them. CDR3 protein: CASSYLNTEAFF. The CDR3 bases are TGTGCCAGTAGTTACTTGAACACTGAAGCTTTCTTT.

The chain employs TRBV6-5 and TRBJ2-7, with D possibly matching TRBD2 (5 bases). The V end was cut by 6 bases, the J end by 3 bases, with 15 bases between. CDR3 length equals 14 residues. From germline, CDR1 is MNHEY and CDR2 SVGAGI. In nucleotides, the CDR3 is TGTGCCAGCAGATCTCGTGGGAGTGGCTACGAGCAGTACTTC. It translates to CASRSRGSGYEQYF.

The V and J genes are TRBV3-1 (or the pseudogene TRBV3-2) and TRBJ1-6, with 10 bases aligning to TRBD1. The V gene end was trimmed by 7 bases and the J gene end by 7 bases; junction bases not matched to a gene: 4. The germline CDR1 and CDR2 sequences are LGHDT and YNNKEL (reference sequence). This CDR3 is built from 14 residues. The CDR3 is CASTRDRGNSPLHF. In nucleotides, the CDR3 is TGTGCCAGCACCCGGGACAGGGGAAATTCACCCCTCCACTTT.